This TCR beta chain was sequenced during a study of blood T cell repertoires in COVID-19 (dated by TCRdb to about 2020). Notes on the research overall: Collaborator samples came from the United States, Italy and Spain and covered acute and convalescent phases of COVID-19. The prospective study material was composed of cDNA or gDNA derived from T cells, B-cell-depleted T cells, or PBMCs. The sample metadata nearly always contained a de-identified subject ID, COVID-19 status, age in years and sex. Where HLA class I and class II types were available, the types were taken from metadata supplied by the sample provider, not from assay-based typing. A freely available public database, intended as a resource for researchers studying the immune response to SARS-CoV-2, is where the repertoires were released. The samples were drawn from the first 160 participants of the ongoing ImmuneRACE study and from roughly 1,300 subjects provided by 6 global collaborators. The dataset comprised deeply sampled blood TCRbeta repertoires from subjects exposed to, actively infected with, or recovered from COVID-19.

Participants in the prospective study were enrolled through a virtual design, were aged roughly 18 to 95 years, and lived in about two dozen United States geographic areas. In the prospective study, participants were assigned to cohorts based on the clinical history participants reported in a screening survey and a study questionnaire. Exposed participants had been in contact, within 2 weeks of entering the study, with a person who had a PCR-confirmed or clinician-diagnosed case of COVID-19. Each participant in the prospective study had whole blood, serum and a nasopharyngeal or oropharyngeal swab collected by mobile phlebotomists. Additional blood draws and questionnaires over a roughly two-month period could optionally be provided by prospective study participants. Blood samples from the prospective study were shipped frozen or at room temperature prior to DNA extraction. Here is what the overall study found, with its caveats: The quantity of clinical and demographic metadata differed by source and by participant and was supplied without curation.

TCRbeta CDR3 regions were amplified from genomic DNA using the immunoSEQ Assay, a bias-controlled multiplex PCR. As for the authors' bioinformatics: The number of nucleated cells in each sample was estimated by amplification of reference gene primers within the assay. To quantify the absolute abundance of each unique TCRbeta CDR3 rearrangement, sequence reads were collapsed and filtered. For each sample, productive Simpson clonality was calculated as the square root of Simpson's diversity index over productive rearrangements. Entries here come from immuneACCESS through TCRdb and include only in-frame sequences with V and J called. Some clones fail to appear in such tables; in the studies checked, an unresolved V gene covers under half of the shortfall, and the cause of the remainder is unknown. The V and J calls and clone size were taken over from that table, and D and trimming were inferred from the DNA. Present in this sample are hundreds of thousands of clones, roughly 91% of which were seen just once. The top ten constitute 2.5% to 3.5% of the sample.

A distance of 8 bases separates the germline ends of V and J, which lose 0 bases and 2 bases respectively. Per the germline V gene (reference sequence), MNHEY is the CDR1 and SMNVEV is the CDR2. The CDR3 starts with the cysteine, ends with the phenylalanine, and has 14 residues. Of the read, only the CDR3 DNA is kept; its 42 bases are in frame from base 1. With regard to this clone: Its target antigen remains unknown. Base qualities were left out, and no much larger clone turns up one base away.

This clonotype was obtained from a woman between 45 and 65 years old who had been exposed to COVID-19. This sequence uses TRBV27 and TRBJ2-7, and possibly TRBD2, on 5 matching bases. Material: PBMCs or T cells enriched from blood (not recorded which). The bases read TGTGCCAGCAGTTTATCGAGGACTGCCTACGAGCAGTACTTC. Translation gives CASSLSRTAYEQYF.